Shown below are 12 T cell receptor beta chains from a single sample sequenced in a study of T cells in women clearing cervical HPV infection. Assay used: immunoSEQ multiplex PCR; TCRdb lists only in-frame clones, some missing. The table lists about 39,000 clones. The sequencing input was blood buffy coat. These receptors originate from a woman aged 18-70 years with a cervical HPV16 infection that either progressed to CIN3+ or cleared (not recorded which).

As concerns this clone: The read ends 3 residues shy of where the CDR3 ends; the end is completed using the germline J gene. The gene calls are TRBV28 and TRBJ1-6; 9 positions match TRBD1. Trimming at V came to 6 bases and at J to 7 bases, leaving 4 bases not matched to a gene. The CDR3 spans 14 residues. Per the germline V gene, CDR1 is MDHEN and CDR2 is SYDVKM. The CDR3 bases that were read are TGTGCCAGCAGCAAGGGACAGGGCAATTCACCC. Translation: CASSKGQGNSP. The CDR3 reads in full as CASSKGQGNSPLHF.

As regards this clone: The read ends 3 residues before the CDR3 terminus; that terminus is restored from the germline J gene. V usage is TRBV6-2 or TRBV6-3 and J usage is TRBJ2-1; 8 bases match TRBD2. The CDR3 is 15 residues long. The V gene's germline CDR1 is MNHEY and CDR2 SVGEGT. J lost 0 bases, V lost 5 bases, and 3 bases had no gene match. The CDR3 DNA, read in part, is TGTGCCAGCAGTCGTAGCGGGACCTCCTACAATGAG. This sequence encodes CASSRSGTSYNE. The whole CDR3 reads CASSRSGTSYNEQFF.

About this clone: The sequence runs out 3 residues before the end of the CDR3; the remainder is reconstructed from the germline J gene. This chain joins TRBV20-1 and TRBJ1-1; D might be TRBD1 (5 bases). Looked up from germline, CDR1 is DFQATT and CDR2 is SNEGSKA (reference sequence). The CDR3 is made up of 11 amino acids. The part of the CDR3 DNA that was read is TGCAGTGTTACCCAGGGCAGGGAA. It encodes CSVTQGRE. In full, the CDR3 reads CSVTQGREAFF.

For this clone: The observed sequence ends 3 residues before the CDR3 terminus, with the missing tail filled in from the germline J gene. V is TRBV27 and J is TRBJ2-7; 10 bases fit TRBD2. From germline, CDR1 is MNHEY and CDR2 SMNVEV (reference sequence). With V trimmed by 6 bases and J by 1 base, 6 bases remained unmatched. The CDR3 is 15 amino acids. Partial CDR3 DNA: TGTGCCAGCAGCTCAGGACTAGCGGCTTCCTACGAG. It yields the protein CASSSGLAASYE. In full, the CDR3 reads CASSSGLAASYEQYF.

As for this clone: The read finishes 3 residues shy of the CDR3 end, and the germline J gene is used to complete it. This chain links TRBV6-4 with TRBJ2-1; 9 bases are a match to TRBD1. This CDR3 has 14 residues. Germline trimming cut 6 bases from V and 9 bases from J; bases unmatched to any gene: 9. Germline V gene lookup returns CDR1 MRHNA and CDR2 SNTAGT. The CDR3 sequence: CASRKTGGALEQFF. CDR3 DNA, as far as it was read: TGTGCCAGCAGAAAGACAGGGGGGGCGCTTGAG.

Points on this clone: The read stops 3 residues short of the end of the CDR3; the missing end is completed from the germline J gene. The chain couples TRBV28 to TRBJ2-1; no clear D. V lost 6 bases to trimming and J lost 4 bases, with 7 bases between them. Germline V gives CDR1 MDHEN, CDR2 SYDVKM. The CDR3 extends over 12 amino acids. The CDR3 DNA, read in part, is TGTGCCAGCAGCCTCCGTTACAATGAG. Translating gives CASSLRYNE. The complete CDR3 protein is CASSLRYNEQFF.

With regard to this clone: The missing CDR3 end, 3 residues past where the read stops, is filled in from the germline J gene. The chain combines TRBV19 with TRBJ1-5; tentative D call: TRBD1 (6 bases). Trimming took off 6 bases at V and 0 bases at J, with 24 bases between the two ends. Germline V lookup: CDR1 LNHDA, CDR2 SQIVND (reference sequence). This CDR3 region has 19 residues. The sequenced CDR3 bases are TGTGCCAGTAGCCGACCGCTGGGGACACTTGTTTATAGCAATCAGCCC. Amino acid sequence: CASSRPLGTLVYSNQP. The complete CDR3 sequence is CASSRPLGTLVYSNQPQHF. Together with reference TRBV19 and TRBJ1-5, the CDR3 gives the full variable domain: DGGITQSPKYLFRKEGQNVTLSCEQNLNHDAMYWYRQDPGQGLRLIYYSQIVNDFQKGDIAEGYSVSREKKESFPLTVTSAQKNPTAFYLCASSRPLGTLVYSNQPQHFGDGTRLSIL.

Notes on this clone: The read halts 3 residues ahead of the CDR3 end, with the missing end drawn from the germline J gene. The chain joins TRBV5-4 to TRBJ2-1; possibly TRBD2 for D (5 bases). This CDR3 comprises 14 residues. The germline gives CDR1 SGHNT, CDR2 YYREEE (reference sequence). V was cut by 5 bases and J by 0 bases, with 9 bases left in between. CDR3 DNA, as far as it was read: TGTGCCAGCAGAAGCGGTGGCTCCTACAATGAG. It specifies CASRSGGSYNE. In full, the CDR3 reads CASRSGGSYNEQFF.

As for this clone: The sequenced fragment ends 3 residues before the CDR3 boundary, so the rest is inferred from the germline J gene. The gene calls are TRBV20-1 and TRBJ2-5; D call uncertain. CDR1 and CDR2 (germline): DFQATT, SNEGSKA (reference sequence). The length of the CDR3 is 14 residues. The V end lost 6 bases, the J end lost 1 base, and 15 bases lay between the germline ends. The chain's CDR3 is CSAAPRRSQETQYF. The sequenced part of the CDR3 DNA is TGCAGTGCCGCCCCCCGTAGAAGCCAAGAGACC.

A note on this clone: The read ends 3 residues early relative to the CDR3; the germline J gene fills the gap. V is TRBV14 and J is TRBJ1-2; D is perhaps TRBD1 (5 bases). Per germline, CDR1 SGHDN and CDR2 FVKESK. The CDR3 is made up of 15 amino acids. Trimming stripped 0 bases from V and 2 bases from J, with 10 bases between. The part of the CDR3 DNA that was read is TGTGCCAGCAGCCAAGATCAATACAGGAACTATGGC. Amino acids: CASSQDQYRNYG. The whole CDR3 protein reads CASSQDQYRNYGYTF.

The sequenced CDR3 bases are TGTGCCAGCAGCCTTGCGGGACAGGGCCTCTCGCCC. Its protein product is CASSLAGQGLSP. The full CDR3 sequence reads CASSLAGQGLSPQHF. The chain is built from TRBV28 and TRBJ1-5; TRBD1 aligns across 9 bases. The read halts 3 residues ahead of the CDR3 end, with the missing end drawn from the germline J gene. Unmatched junction bases numbered 12, after V lost 6 bases and J lost 9 bases. Per germline, CDR1 MDHEN and CDR2 SYDVKM. The CDR3 extends over 15 amino acids.

In the case of this clone: The read terminates 3 residues ahead of where the CDR3 ends, so the germline J gene completes it. The V call is TRBV11-3, the J call TRBJ2-3; tentatively, D is TRBD2 (5 bases). The CDR3 has 14 amino acids. In germline, CDR1 is SGHNT, CDR2 YENEEA. Incomplete CDR3 DNA: TGTGCCAGCAGCCCCACTAGTCTGCCCATGGCG. This translates into CASSPTSLPMA. The CDR3 reads in full as CASSPTSLPMAQYF.